The 6 T cell receptor beta chains listed next were all sequenced from one sample in a study of beta chain features in type 1 diabetes. No antigen has been identified for these receptors. The investigators reverse transcribed all of the isolated RNA, so they sequenced expressed TCRB transcripts. TCRdb's table, derived via immunoSEQ multiplex PCR, lists solely in-frame clones and lacks some. Of roughly 290,000 clones listed, over 14% were seen once; the top ten hold less than 0.02%. Findings and caveats of the study: Moderate but significant shortening of TCRB CDR3s was recorded in all four CD4+ subsets from Type 1 diabetes patients.

The sample comprised naive CD4+ T cells from blood. The receptors stem from a man between 18 and 29 years old with type 1 diabetes.

V gene TRBV27 combines with J gene TRBJ2-7, with 7 bases fitting TRBD1. There are 14 residues in the CDR3. The trim removed 6 bases at V and 2 bases at J, leaving 7 bases unmatched. The germline gives CDR1 MNHEY, CDR2 SMNVEV (reference sequence). CDR3 protein: CASRQTGAPYEQYF. The DNA of the CDR3 is TGTGCCAGCAGACAAACAGGGGCGCCCTACGAGCAGTACTTC.

The V call is TRBV7-2, the J call TRBJ2-7, with 12 positions matching TRBD2. The junction had 3 bases not matched to a gene; V was cut back by 1 base and J by 2 bases. CDR3 length: 16 amino acids. Germline V gene data show CDR1 as SGHTA and CDR2 as FQGNSA. CDR3 nucleotides: TGTGCCAGCAGCTTAGTTCTAGCGGGGGGGCCCTACGAGCAGTACTTC. Translating it yields CASSLVLAGGPYEQYF.

The rearrangement joins TRBV29-1 to TRBJ1-5, with D possibly matching TRBD1 (6 bases). The CDR3 spans 13 residues. The V gene lost 3 bases and the J gene lost 6 bases, with 12 bases spanning the gap. Germline V gives CDR1 SQVTM, CDR2 ANQGSEA. CDR3 coding DNA: TGCAGCGTTGATTGGGGGCAGGGTCAGCCCCAGCATTTT. Its translation: CSVDWGQGQPQHF.

The chain couples TRBV7-6 to TRBJ2-5, with 12 bases that match TRBD2. This CDR3 is 14 amino acids long. CDR1 is SGHVS and CDR2 is FNYEAQ in the germline V gene. The ends lost 3 bases at V and 4 bases at J; junction bases unmatched: 0. The chain's CDR3 is CASSLGLAGETQYF. CDR3 sequence (DNA): TGTGCCAGCAGCTTGGGACTAGCGGGAGAGACCCAGTACTTC. The variable domain in full, with the rest retrieved from reference TRBV7-6 and TRBJ2-5, is GAGVSQSPRYKVTKRGQDVALRCDPISGHVSLYWYRQALGQGPEFLTYFNYEAQQDKSGLPNDRFSAERPEGSISTLTIQRTEQRDSAMYRCASSLGLAGETQYFGPGTRLLVL.

DNA of the CDR3: TGTGCCATCAGTGGTCCAGGACTTGGCCAGCCCCAGCATTTT. Amino acids: CAISGPGLGQPQHF. V usage is TRBV10-3 and J usage is TRBJ1-5, with D unclear. V was cut by 4 bases and J by 7 bases, with 14 bases left in between. The CDR3 sequence is 14 residues long. CDR1 and CDR2 from the germline V gene are ENHRY and SYGVKD.

J is TRBJ2-1 and V is TRBV27; D is ambiguous. The CDR3 spans 17 residues. Germline V CDR1 and CDR2: MNHEY, SMNVEV (reference sequence). The ends were cut back, 3 bases at V and 0 bases at J, with 15 bases in the middle. CDR3 DNA sequence: TGTGCCAGCAGTTTCCCTAAACGTTCATCCTCCTACAATGAGCAGTTCTTC. As protein: CASSFPKRSSSYNEQFF.